The clone carrying this T cell receptor beta chain is a singleton in its sample. Its specificity is unknown. This entry belongs to a study of shared clonotypes between healthy human individuals. Study-wide results and caveats: Rarefaction revealed incomplete sorted-subset sequencing despite large depth. Estimated richness was generally greater in naive than memory subsets.

Naivety among CD8 cells was defined by CD45RO negativity and positive CCR7 selection, thereby excluding terminally differentiated effector memory CD45RA+ cells. V was cut by 3 bases and J by 2 bases, with 14 bases left in between. The CDR3 is 15 residues long. Per germline, CDR1 MNHEY and CDR2 SMNVEV (reference sequence). Each subset's genomic DNA was split evenly across several immunoSEQ plates. Produced via immunoSEQ multiplex PCR; TCRdb's table is partial and in-frame only. The repertoire holds millions of clones, approximately 94% seen once, with approximately 1.7% in the top ten. The sample was naive CD8+ T cells from PBMCs. The chain uses TRBV27 and TRBJ2-7; no clear D. The source of this sequence is a young man in good health. Some clones in this sample may be carry-over from other donors' samples. CDR3 in DNA: TGTGCCAGCAGTTTTGCAGAGACCTACACCTACGAGCAGTACTTC. Translated: CASSFAETYTYEQYF.